This TCR beta chain was captured in a study of blood T cell repertoires in COVID-19. Study information: The origin of the acute and convalescent COVID-19 samples was the United States, Italy and Spain.

Generated by immunoSEQ multiplex PCR, the TCRdb table keeps only in-frame clones and is missing some. The sample contains about 350,000 clones, around nine tenths of which appear only once. The V gene lost 6 bases and the J gene lost 6 bases, with 14 bases spanning the gap. The germline CDR1 and CDR2 sequences are MNHEY and SMNVEV (reference sequence). This CDR3 spans 13 amino acids. Assignments of participants to cohorts depended upon their own reported clinical history. Shortly before study entry, within 2 weeks, exposed participants had met a COVID-19 case. Sequences were obtained from PBMCs or T cells enriched from blood (not recorded which). This chain joins TRBV27 and TRBJ1-2; D is unclear. The source of this sequence is a woman aged 25 to 45 who had been exposed to COVID-19. The CDR3 spells CASSLTRFDGYTF. The CDR3 nucleotides read TGTGCCAGCAGCTTAACGAGATTTGATGGCTACACCTTC.